Reported below is one T cell receptor beta chain. Its antigen is not known. V was shortened by 5 bases and J by 5 bases, with 29 bases between the two germline ends. Germline V gene data show CDR1 as KGHSH and CDR2 as LQKENI. The CDR3 has 19 amino acids. TCRdb keeps only in-frame clones here, not all; method: immunoSEQ multiplex PCR. The data contain tens of thousands of clones, approximately 84% of them singletons. This sample was included in a study of OX40 agonist ivuxolimab in advanced cancers. As for the study in general: Dosing consisted of intravenous ivuxolimab at 0.01 to 10 mg/kg every 2 weeks. Among those treated, three patients had partial responses, one with hepatocellular carcinoma and two with cutaneous melanoma. Study results and limitations: CD8+ T cells (on average) carried more expanded clones than CD4+ T cells. Clonal expansion by week 6 occurred in CD4+ and CD8+ blood T cells (at 0.1 to 3.0 mg/kg).

The specimen was CD4+ or CD8+ T cells sorted from blood, collected in a trial of the OX40 agonist ivuxolimab. This chain connects TRBV18 to TRBJ2-3, with D possibly matching TRBD2 (5 bases). The TCR was taken from an adult with an advanced solid tumor such as melanoma, head and neck, liver or kidney cancer. CDR3 loop: CASSAPWAWGASGLDTQYF. CDR3 coding DNA: TGTGCCAGCTCAGCCCCCTGGGCGTGGGGAGCCTCGGGGTTAGATACGCAGTATTTT.